This TCR beta chain comes out of a study of ipilimumab plus nivolumab after autologous stem cell transplantation. Study details: The DLBCL cohort had primary refractory and relapsed disease, with 18-month progression-free survival of about 82% and 31%.

Looked up from germline, CDR1 is SSHAT and CDR2 is FNYEAQ (reference sequence). The CDR3 has 13 amino acids. By its share, this clone is large. A read error may produce the germline difference seen at one junction end. TCRdb keeps only in-frame clones here, not all; method: immunoSEQ multiplex PCR. The top ten clones hold roughly 10% of a sample with more than 15,000 clones, 80% of them seen once. The material sequenced was PBMCs, taken in a trial of ipilimumab plus nivolumab as post-transplant consolidation. The chain employs TRBV7-7 and TRBJ2-3; unclear D gene. This sequence originates from a male donor with diffuse large B-cell lymphoma. Written as DNA, the CDR3 is TGTGCTAGCAGCTTAAAGGTCACAGATACGCAGTATTTT. Translated, it gives CASSLKVTDTQYF. Together with reference TRBV7-7 and TRBJ2-3, the CDR3 gives the full variable domain: GAGVSQSPRYKVTKRGQDVTLRCDPISSHATLYWYQQALGQGPEFLTYFNYEAQPDKSGLPSDRFSAERPEGSISTLTIQRTEQRDSAMYRCASSLKVTDTQYFGPGTRLTVL.